These 20 T cell receptor beta chains originate from one sample sequenced in a study of vaccination effects on CD4 cells after COVID-19. Measured with immunoSEQ multiplex PCR; TCRdb has only the in-frame clones, and not every one. The sample records tens of thousands of clones, approximately 72% being singletons. Isolating CD4+ T cells followed approximately nine days of culture. Participants completed two doses of the BNT162b2 or mRNA-1273 vaccine. Their specific antigens are unknown. Sequences were derived from CD4+ T cells from PBMCs cultured without peptide, sampled after COVID-19 vaccination. These receptor sequences come from a human donor who received a COVID-19 vaccine.

This clone was detected only a few times. The chain is built from TRBV11-2 and TRBJ1-2; D possibly corresponds to TRBD1 (6 bases). CDR1 is SGHAT and CDR2 is FQNNGV in the germline V gene. The CDR3 extends over 13 amino acids. V was cut by 4 bases and J by 13 bases, with 19 bases left in between. As DNA, the CDR3 is TGTGCCAGCAGCTCGATAGTTGGGGGCTCGCGCACCTTC. Protein product: CASSSIVGGSRTF.

The gene calls are TRBV9 and TRBJ1-1; the D is unclear. Germline CDR1 SGDLS, CDR2 YYNGEE. The CDR3 has 14 residues. Between the trimmed V and J ends, which lost 0 bases and 5 bases, there was a span of 11 bases. The CDR3 protein is CASSVDGVRTEAFF. The CDR3 coding sequence is TGTGCCAGCAGCGTAGATGGGGTTCGGACTGAAGCTTTCTTT.

Only a few counts were recorded for this clone. J is TRBJ2-3 and V is TRBV7-2; TRBD1 or TRBD2 may be the D gene (5 bases each). The germline gives CDR1 SGHTA, CDR2 FQGNSA. The CDR3 is 16 amino acids. V was trimmed by 2 bases and J by 0 bases, leaving 12 bases between them. The CDR3, as DNA: TGTGCCAGCAGCTTATTTGGGGGAACAAGCACAGATACGCAGTATTTT. Protein sequence: CASSLFGGTSTDTQYF.

The chain uses TRBV3-1 (or the pseudogene TRBV3-2) and TRBJ1-4, with TRBD1 matching 7 bases. There are 17 residues in the CDR3. Trimming at V came to 4 bases and at J to 8 bases, leaving 16 bases not matched to a gene. Looked up from germline, CDR1 is LGHDT and CDR2 is YNNKEL (reference sequence). The CDR3 loop reads CASSLKRRKGAKEKLFF. The CDR3, as DNA: TGTGCCAGCAGCCTAAAGAGGCGGAAGGGGGCGAAGGAAAAACTGTTTTTT.

CDR3 in amino acids: CASSLSPVRGRGVDEQFF. The CDR3 bases are TGTGCCAGCAGCTTGAGTCCGGTCCGGGGGCGCGGGGTCGATGAGCAGTTCTTC. This chain joins TRBV13 and TRBJ2-1; D may correspond to TRBD1 or TRBD2 (6 bases each). The CDR3 is 18 residues long. V was shortened by 3 bases and J by 8 bases, with 26 bases between the two germline ends. The germline CDR1 and CDR2 sequences are PRHDT and FYEKMQ (reference sequence).

The rearrangement uses TRBV11-2 and TRBJ1-1; D is ambiguous. The germline gives CDR1 SGHAT, CDR2 FQNNGV. V was shortened by 2 bases and J by 0 bases, with 16 bases between the two germline ends. CDR3 length: 17 amino acids. The CDR3 spells CASSLFARGRMNTEAFF. For the CDR3, the DNA is TGTGCCAGCAGCTTATTTGCTCGCGGACGGATGAACACTGAAGCTTTCTTT.

The CDR3 region has the DNA TGTGCCAGCAGCCTCACCCACAGGAACACTGAAGCTTTCTTT. It translates to CASSLTHRNTEAFF. The chain is built from TRBV7-2 and TRBJ1-1; D call uncertain. CDR1 and CDR2 from the germline V gene are SGHTA and FQGNSA. The V end was cut by 5 bases, the J end by 1 base, with 11 bases between. This CDR3 is 14 amino acids long.

This chain uses TRBV5-1 with TRBJ1-4; D possibly corresponds to TRBD1 (5 bases). V dropped 1 base and J dropped 7 bases, with 8 bases sitting between them. This CDR3 comprises 13 residues. CDR1 and CDR2 (germline): SGHRS, YFSETQ. The CDR3 region is CASSLWQGEKLFF. CDR3 bases: TGCGCCAGCAGCTTGTGGCAGGGTGAAAAACTGTTTTTT.

This clone was observed once. The chain recombines TRBV5-4 with TRBJ2-6; no clear D. Trimming shortened V by 3 bases and J by 0 bases, and 4 bases separated the two germline ends. Germline-derived CDR1 and CDR2 are SGHNT and YYREEE (reference sequence). The CDR3 contains 14 residues. The CDR3 sequence: CASSYASGANVLTF. In DNA, the CDR3 is TGTGCCAGCAGCTATGCCTCTGGGGCCAACGTCCTGACTTTC.

The J gene is TRBJ2-1, the V gene TRBV18; no definite D call. Trimming removed 3 bases at V and 0 bases at J, with 3 bases between. The CDR3 runs 13 residues. Germline V lookup: CDR1 KGHSH, CDR2 LQKENI. The CDR3 DNA is TGTGCCAGCTCACCCACCTCCTACAATGAGCAGTTCTTC. It yields the protein CASSPTSYNEQFF.

This chain uses TRBV5-1 with TRBJ1-4, with TRBD1 matching 11 bases. V was clipped by 6 bases and J by 4 bases; unmatched bases: 14. CDR1 is SGHRS and CDR2 is YFSETQ in the germline V gene. The CDR3 loop spans 18 amino acids. The CDR3 sequence: CASTLSGQGAQINEKLFF. CDR3 in DNA: TGCGCCAGCACCCTCTCCGGACAGGGGGCGCAGATTAATGAAAAACTGTTTTTT. Using reference TRBV5-1 and TRBJ1-4 for the parts outside the CDR3, the full variable domain is KAGVTQTPRYLIKTRGQQVTLSCSPISGHRSVSWYQQTPGQGLQFLFEYFSETQRNKGNFPGRFSGRQFSNSRSEMNVSTLELGDSALYLCASTLSGQGAQINEKLFFGSGTQLSVL.

This rearrangement joins TRBV2 to TRBJ2-3; possible D gene TRBD1, 6 bases. Trimming removed 8 bases from V and 5 bases from J, with 14 bases in between. The CDR3 loop spans 13 amino acids. Germline V lookup: CDR1 SNHLY, CDR2 FYNNEI. CDR3 in amino acids: CASGWGQEDTQYF. DNA of the CDR3: TGTGCCAGCGGCTGGGGGCAGGAAGATACGCAGTATTTT.

This chain links TRBV19 with TRBJ2-1; D is uncertain. Germline values: CDR1 LNHDA, CDR2 SQIVND (reference sequence). The CDR3 runs to 14 residues. V was trimmed by 5 bases and J by 0 bases, leaving 8 bases between them. This CDR3 reads CASSLQRSYNEQFF. The DNA for the CDR3 is TGTGCCAGTAGTCTGCAGCGCTCCTACAATGAGCAGTTCTTC.

This clone was counted only a few times. The chain combines TRBV11-2 with TRBJ2-1, with D possibly matching TRBD2 (5 bases). The CDR3 has 12 amino acids. Trimming removed 4 bases at V and 9 bases at J, with 10 bases between. Germline CDR1 is SGHAT and CDR2 is FQNNGV. CDR3 protein: CASSSGVGEQFF. CDR3 in DNA: TGTGCCAGCAGCTCCGGGGTAGGTGAGCAGTTCTTC.

This chain links TRBV10-3 with TRBJ1-2; 9 positions agree with TRBD1. With V trimmed by 1 base and J by 7 bases, 4 bases remained unmatched. Per the germline V gene, CDR1 is ENHRY and CDR2 is SYGVKD. The CDR3 runs 14 residues. In nucleotides, the CDR3 is TGTGCCATCAGTGAGTGGGGACAGGGTGTTGGCTACACCTTC. This sequence encodes CAISEWGQGVGYTF.

The V and J genes are TRBV5-1 and TRBJ2-2, with 14 bases fitting TRBD2. The CDR3 consists of 18 residues. CDR1 is SGHRS, CDR2 YFSETQ, per germline. V shed 3 bases and J 1 base; nucleotides not matched to a gene: 5. The CDR3 loop reads CASSSGLAGAGNTGELFF. The CDR3 DNA reads as TGCGCCAGCAGCTCGGGACTAGCGGGAGCCGGGAACACCGGGGAGCTGTTTTTT.

This chain links TRBV6-5 with TRBJ1-2; D perhaps matches TRBD1 (5 bases). Germline CDR1 and CDR2: MNHEY and SVGAGI. The V gene lost 5 bases and the J gene lost 8 bases, with 21 bases spanning the gap. The CDR3 has 15 amino acids. This chain's CDR3 is CASSPLGARDLGYTF. CDR3 nucleotide sequence: TGTGCCAGCAGTCCCCTAGGGGCGCGGGATTTGGGCTACACCTTC.

Written as DNA, the CDR3 is TGTGCCAGCAGGAACGGACAGGCGATCGGCACCTTC. This sequence encodes CASRNGQAIGTF. This chain joins TRBV6-5 and TRBJ1-2; 7 nucleotides match TRBD1. V shed 6 bases, J shed 13 bases, and the junction held 11 bases outside the gene matches. The CDR3 sequence is 12 residues long. Germline CDR1 is MNHEY and CDR2 is SVGAGI.

This chain uses TRBV5-8 with TRBJ2-3, with D perhaps TRBD1 (5 bases). The CDR3 consists of 17 residues. The V gene's germline CDR1 is SGHTS and CDR2 YDEGEE. The V end was cut by 4 bases, the J end by 1 base, with 19 bases between. The CDR3 spells CASSHLGVGPGTDTQYF. As DNA, the CDR3 is TGTGCCAGCAGCCACCTAGGCGTGGGGCCCGGCACAGATACGCAGTATTTT. The full variable domain, in which reference TRBV5-8 and TRBJ2-3 provide the parts outside the CDR3, is EAGVTQSPTHLIKTRGQQATLRCSPISGHTSVYWYQQALGLGLQFLLWYDEGEERNRGNFPPRFSGRQFPNYSSELNVNALELEDSALYLCASSHLGVGPGTDTQYFGPGTRLTVL.

The chain uses TRBV19 and TRBJ1-2, with TRBD1 identical over 11 bases. Unmatched junction bases numbered 3, after V lost 3 bases and J lost 3 bases. The CDR3 has 15 residues. The germline V gene has CDR1 LNHDA and CDR2 SQIVND (reference sequence). In DNA form, the CDR3 reads TGTGCCAGTAGTATCAGGACAGGGGGCGACTATGGCTACACCTTC. Encoded protein: CASSIRTGGDYGYTF.